These 7 T cell receptor beta chains share one sample of origin, sequenced in a study of cytomegalovirus exposure and HLA in healthy donors. PCR was performed using 60 Vbeta and 13 Jbeta primers. Using immunoSEQ multiplex PCR, the repertoire was profiled, and TCRdb retains in-frame clones only, with some absent. This table has about 100,000 clones, 75% appearing once. The sequenced material came from PBMCs. The receptors stem from a woman aged 18-29 years in good health and CMV-seropositive.

This chain links TRBV6-1 with TRBJ1-4; 10 nucleotides agree with TRBD1. The CDR3 is 16 residues long. After removal of 4 bases from V and 7 bases from J, the junction contained 9 bases not matched to a gene. Germline-derived CDR1 and CDR2 are MNHNS and SASEGT. The CDR3 DNA is TGTGCCAGCAGTGCAAGGACAGGGGGAAAAAGTGAAAAACTGTTTTTT. Translated, it gives CASSARTGGKSEKLFF.

Turning to this clone: The germline gene is not matched at one end of the junction; a read error may be the cause. The chain carries TRBV27 and TRBJ2-1, with unresolved D. CDR3 length: 13 residues. Germline CDR1 is MNHEY and CDR2 is SMNVEV (reference sequence). The CDR3 bases are TGTGCCAGCAGTCTATCCCCACTGAATGAGCAGTTCTTC. Translating gives CASSLSPLNEQFF.

The CDR3 DNA reads TGTGCCAGCTCACCACGAGGAACAACTAATGAAAAACTGTTTTTT. It encodes CASSPRGTTNEKLFF. The rearrangement links TRBV18 to TRBJ1-4; no clear D gene. The germline V gene encodes CDR1 KGHSH and CDR2 LQKENI. This CDR3 is built from 15 residues. V was trimmed by 1 base and J by 0 bases, leaving 6 bases between them. The full variable domain, completed using reference TRBV18 and TRBJ1-4, is NAGVMQNPRHLVRRRGQEARLRCSPMKGHSHVYWYRQLPEEGLKFMVYLQKENIIDESGMPKERFSAEFPKEGPSILRIQQVVRGDSAAYFCASSPRGTTNEKLFFGSGTQLSVL.

This clone was seen a handful of times. The chain combines TRBV10-3 with TRBJ1-5, with 7 positions matching TRBD1. Germline V lookup: CDR1 ENHRY, CDR2 SYGVKD. This CDR3 is 13 amino acids long. V lost 8 bases and J lost 0; bases outside the gene matches: 1. CDR3 residues: CAIGTDSNQPQHF. CDR3 DNA sequence: TGTGCCATCGGGACAGATAGCAATCAGCCCCAGCATTTT.

V and J are TRBV27 and TRBJ2-3; 9 bases agree with TRBD1. The CDR3 covers 15 residues. The J segment lost 6 bases and the V segment lost 5 bases, leaving 9 bases of the junction unmatched. CDR1 and CDR2 (germline): MNHEY, SMNVEV (reference sequence). The CDR3 DNA reads TGTGCCAGCAGTCTCGGGACAGGGTTGGTGGATACGCAGTATTTT. Translated, it gives CASSLGTGLVDTQYF.

This clone was found a few times. This chain's CDR3 is CASSQGEAGAGETQYF. In DNA form, the CDR3 reads TGCGCCAGCAGCCAAGGGGAGGCGGGAGCGGGAGAGACCCAGTACTTC. The chain has TRBV4-1 and TRBJ2-5, with 7 bases aligning to TRBD2. The CDR3 consists of 16 residues. Germline V gives CDR1 MGHRA, CDR2 YSYEKL. Unmatched junction bases numbered 9, after V lost 1 base and J lost 4 bases.

The V and J genes are TRBV5-1 and TRBJ2-5; TRBD2 matches 14 bases. Germline-derived CDR1 and CDR2 are SGHRS and YFSETQ. This CDR3 region has 16 residues. Germline trimming cut 0 bases from V and 5 bases from J; bases unmatched to any gene: 3. The CDR3 region has the DNA TGCGCCAGCAGCTTGGCGGGACTAGCGGGAGCCGAGACCCAGTACTTC. It translates to CASSLAGLAGAETQYF.